The clone carrying this T cell receptor (beta chain) came up a few times. Each sequencing run yielded over 180 million TCR-beta sequences from 15-18 subjects. Using its own MiXCR run on the 5' RACE reads, TCRdb lists one record per CDR3 protein. The sample consists of fewer than 40,000 distinct CDR3 sequences, over 3.5% of them appearing once. The data originate from a study of neurological immune-mediated disorders. The sorted libraries were made from 1 million CD4+ or CD8+ T cells. The CDR3 covers 15 residues. Germline CDR1 reads SGHRS; CDR2 reads YFSETQ. V lost 0 bases and J 11 bases, leaving 20 bases between the germline ends.

This receptor was taken from a woman aged 40 to 50 in good health. The sequenced sample consisted of CD4+ T cells from blood. The V call is TRBV5-1, the J call TRBJ1-2; D ambiguous. The CDR3 DNA sequence: TGCGCCAGCAGCTTGGTCGGCAGCGTGGGAAGAAGATACACCTTC. Translating gives CASSLVGSVGRRYTF.